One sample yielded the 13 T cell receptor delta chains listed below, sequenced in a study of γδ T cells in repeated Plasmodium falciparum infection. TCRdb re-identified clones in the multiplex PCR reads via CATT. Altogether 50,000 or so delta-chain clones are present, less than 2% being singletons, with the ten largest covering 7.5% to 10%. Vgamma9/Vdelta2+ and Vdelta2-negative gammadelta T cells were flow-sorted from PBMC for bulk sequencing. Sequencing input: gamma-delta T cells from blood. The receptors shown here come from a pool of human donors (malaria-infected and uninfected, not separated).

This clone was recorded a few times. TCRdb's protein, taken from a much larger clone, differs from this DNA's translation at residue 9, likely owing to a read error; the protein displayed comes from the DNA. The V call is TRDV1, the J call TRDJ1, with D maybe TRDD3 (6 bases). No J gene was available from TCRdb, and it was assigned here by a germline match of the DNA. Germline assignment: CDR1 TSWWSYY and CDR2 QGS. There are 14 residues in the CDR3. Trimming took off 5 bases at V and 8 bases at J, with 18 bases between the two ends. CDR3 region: CALGKTKGEGKLIF. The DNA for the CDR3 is TGTGCTCTTGGGAAGACTAAGGGGGAGGGAAAACTCATCTTT.

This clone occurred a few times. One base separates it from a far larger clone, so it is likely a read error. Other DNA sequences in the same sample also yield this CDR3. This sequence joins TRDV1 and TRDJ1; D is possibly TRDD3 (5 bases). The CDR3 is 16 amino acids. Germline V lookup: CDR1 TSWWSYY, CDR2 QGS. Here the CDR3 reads CALGEYRPGYTDKLIF. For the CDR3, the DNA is TGTGCTCTTGGGGAATACCGTCCTGGGTACACCGATAAACTCATCTTC.

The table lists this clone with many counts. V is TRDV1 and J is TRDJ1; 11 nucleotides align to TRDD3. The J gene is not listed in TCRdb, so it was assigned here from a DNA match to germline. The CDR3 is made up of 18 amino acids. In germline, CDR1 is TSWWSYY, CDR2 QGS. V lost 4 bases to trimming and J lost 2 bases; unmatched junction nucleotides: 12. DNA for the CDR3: TGTGCTCTTGGGGTCCCTGGGGGTGGGGGATACGAGACCGATAAACTCATCTTT. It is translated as CALGVPGGGGYETDKLIF.

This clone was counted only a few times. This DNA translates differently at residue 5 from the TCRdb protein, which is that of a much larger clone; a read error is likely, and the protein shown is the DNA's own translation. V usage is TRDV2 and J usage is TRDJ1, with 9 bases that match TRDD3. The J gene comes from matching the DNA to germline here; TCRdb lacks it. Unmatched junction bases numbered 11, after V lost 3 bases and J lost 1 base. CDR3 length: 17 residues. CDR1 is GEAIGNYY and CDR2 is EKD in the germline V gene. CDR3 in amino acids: CACDALGDSRGTDKLIF. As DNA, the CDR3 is TGTGCCTGTGACGCGTTGGGGGATAGTCGAGGCACCGATAAACTCATCTTT.

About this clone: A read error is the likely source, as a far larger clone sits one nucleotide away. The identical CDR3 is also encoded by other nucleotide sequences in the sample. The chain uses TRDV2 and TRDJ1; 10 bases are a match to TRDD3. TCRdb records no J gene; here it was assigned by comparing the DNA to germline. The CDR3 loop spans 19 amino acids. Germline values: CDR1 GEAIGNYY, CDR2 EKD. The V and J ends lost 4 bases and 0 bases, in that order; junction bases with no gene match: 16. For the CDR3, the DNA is TGTGCCTGTGATACCTTTTCCTACGGGGGATACGGGTACACCGATAAACTCATCTTT. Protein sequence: CACDTFSYGGYGYTDKLIF.

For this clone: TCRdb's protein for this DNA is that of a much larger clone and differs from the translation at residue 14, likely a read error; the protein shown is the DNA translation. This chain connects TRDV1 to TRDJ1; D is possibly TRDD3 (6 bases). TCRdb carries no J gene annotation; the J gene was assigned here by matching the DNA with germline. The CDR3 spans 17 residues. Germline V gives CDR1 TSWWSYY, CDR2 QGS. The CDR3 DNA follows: TGTGCTCTTGGGGACCTATTCCTTGGGGGGAACACCGATAGACTCATCTTT. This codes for CALGDLFLGGNTDRLIF.

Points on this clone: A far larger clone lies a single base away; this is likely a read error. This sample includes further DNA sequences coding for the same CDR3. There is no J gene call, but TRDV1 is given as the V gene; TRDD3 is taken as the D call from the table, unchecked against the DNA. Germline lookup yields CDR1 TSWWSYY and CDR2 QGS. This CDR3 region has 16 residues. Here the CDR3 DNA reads TGTGCTCTTGGGGAAGAAGAAATCTCTCTTACCGATAAACTCATTTTT. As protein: CALGEEEISLTDKLIF.

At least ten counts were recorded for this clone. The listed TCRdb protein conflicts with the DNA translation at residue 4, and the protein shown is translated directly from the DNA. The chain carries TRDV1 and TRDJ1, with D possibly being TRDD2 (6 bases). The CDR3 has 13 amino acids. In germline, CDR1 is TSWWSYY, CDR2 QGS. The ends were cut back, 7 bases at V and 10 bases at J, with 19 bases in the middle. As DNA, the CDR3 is TGTGCTCTTGTGTCACCTTCCGTCGAGGTACTCATCTTT. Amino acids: CALVSPSVEVLIF.

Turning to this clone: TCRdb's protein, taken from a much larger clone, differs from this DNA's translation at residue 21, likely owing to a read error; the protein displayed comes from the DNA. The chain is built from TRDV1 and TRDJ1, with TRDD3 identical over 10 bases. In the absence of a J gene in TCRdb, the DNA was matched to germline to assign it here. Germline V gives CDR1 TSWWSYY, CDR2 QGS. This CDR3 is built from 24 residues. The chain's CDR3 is CALGEGLPRLIYWGIPLNTDELIF. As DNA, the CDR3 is TGTGCTCTTGGGGAAGGGCTTCCTAGGTTGATTTACTGGGGGATCCCCCTTAACACCGATGAACTCATCTTT.

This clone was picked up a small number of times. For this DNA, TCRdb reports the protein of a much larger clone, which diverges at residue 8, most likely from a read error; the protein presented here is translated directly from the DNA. This CDR3 is CALGAKWSPPYTDKLIF. CDR3 DNA: TGTGCTCTTGGGGCGAAGTGGTCCCCCCCGTACACCGATAAACTCATCTTT. V and J are TRDV1 and TRDJ1; no clear D gene. The V gene lost 4 bases and the J gene lost 0 bases, with 18 bases spanning the gap. CDR1 is TSWWSYY, CDR2 QGS, per germline. There are 17 residues in the CDR3.

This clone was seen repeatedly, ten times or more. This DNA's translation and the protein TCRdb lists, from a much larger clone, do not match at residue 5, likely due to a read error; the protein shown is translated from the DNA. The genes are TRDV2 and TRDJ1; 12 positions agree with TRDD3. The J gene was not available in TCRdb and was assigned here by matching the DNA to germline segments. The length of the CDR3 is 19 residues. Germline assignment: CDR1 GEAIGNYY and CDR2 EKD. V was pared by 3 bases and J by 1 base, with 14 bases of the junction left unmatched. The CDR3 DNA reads TGTGCCTGTGACGCCACTCCCGTACTGGGGGATACTGCCACCGATAAACTCATCTTT. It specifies CACDATPVLGDTATDKLIF.

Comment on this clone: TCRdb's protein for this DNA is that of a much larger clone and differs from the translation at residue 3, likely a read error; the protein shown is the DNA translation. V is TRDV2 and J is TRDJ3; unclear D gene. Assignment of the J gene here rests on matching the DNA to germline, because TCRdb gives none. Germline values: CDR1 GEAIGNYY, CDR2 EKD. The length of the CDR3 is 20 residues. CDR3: CAYDLLSDVPRSWDTRQMFF. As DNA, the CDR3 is TGTGCCTATGACCTCCTCTCGGACGTCCCCCGCTCCTGGGACACCCGACAGATGTTTTTC.

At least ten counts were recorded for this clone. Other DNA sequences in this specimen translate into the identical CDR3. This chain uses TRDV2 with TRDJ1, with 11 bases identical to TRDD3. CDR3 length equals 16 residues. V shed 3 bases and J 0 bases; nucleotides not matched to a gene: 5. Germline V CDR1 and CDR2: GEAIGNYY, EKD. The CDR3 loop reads CACDSLLGDNTDKLIF. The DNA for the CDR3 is TGTGCCTGTGACTCGTTACTGGGGGATAACACCGATAAACTCATCTTT.